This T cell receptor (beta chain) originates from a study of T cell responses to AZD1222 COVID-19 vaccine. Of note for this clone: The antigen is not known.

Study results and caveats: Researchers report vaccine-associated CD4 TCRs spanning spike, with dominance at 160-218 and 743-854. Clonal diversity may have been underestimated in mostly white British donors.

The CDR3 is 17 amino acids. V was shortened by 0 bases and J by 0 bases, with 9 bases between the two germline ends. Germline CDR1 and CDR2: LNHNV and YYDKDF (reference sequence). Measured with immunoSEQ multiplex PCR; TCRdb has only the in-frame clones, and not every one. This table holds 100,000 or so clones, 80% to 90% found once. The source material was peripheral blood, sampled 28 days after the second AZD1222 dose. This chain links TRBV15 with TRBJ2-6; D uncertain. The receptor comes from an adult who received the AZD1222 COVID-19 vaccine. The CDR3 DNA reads TGTGCCACCAGCAGAGATAGGGCCGGCTCTGGGGCCAACGTCCTGACTTTC. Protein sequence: CATSRDRAGSGANVLTF.